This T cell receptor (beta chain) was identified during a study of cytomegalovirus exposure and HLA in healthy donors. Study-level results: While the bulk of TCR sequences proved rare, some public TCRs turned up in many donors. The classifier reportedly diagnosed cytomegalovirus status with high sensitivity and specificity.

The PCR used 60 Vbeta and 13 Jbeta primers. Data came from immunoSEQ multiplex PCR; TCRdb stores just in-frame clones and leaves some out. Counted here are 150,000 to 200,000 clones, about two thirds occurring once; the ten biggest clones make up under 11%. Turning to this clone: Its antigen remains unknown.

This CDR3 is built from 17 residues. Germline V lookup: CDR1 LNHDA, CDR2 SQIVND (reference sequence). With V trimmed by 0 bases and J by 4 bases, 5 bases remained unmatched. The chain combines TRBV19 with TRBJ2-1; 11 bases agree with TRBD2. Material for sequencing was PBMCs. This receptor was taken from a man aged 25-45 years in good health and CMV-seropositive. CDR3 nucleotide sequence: TGTGCCAGTAGTATAGATTCAGCTAGCGGGGGGTACAATGAGCAGTTCTTC. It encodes CASSIDSASGGYNEQFF.